These 3 T cell receptor beta chains originate from one sample sequenced in a study of tumor-infiltrating lymphocytes in oesophageal squamous cell carcinoma. TCRdb reprocessed the PCR reads with MiXCR, giving one entry per CDR3 protein. The sample contains about 18,000 distinct CDR3 sequences, less than 55% of which appear only once. The sequencing sample was made of blood. All receptors come from a female donor with esophageal squamous cell carcinoma.

V usage is TRBV7-6 and J usage is TRBJ2-5, with 8 bases lining up with TRBD2. Judging by the DNA end, TRBJ2-7 fits better; the J call may be wrong. The germline V gene has CDR1 SGHVS and CDR2 FNYEAQ. CDR3 length: 16 residues. CDR3 in amino acids: CASSRWGSGGSYEQYF. CDR3 nucleotides: TGTGCCAGCAGCCGCTGGGGGAGCGGGGGATCCTACGAGCAGTACTTC.

This clonotype was seen repeatedly, ten times or more. The chain joins TRBV27 to TRBJ2-7, with D perhaps matching TRBD1 (5 bases). The V end was cut by 4 bases, the J end by 3 bases, with 13 bases between. CDR1 MNHEY and CDR2 SMNVEV come from the germline V gene (reference sequence). The CDR3 is 14 amino acids. The CDR3 loop is CASSYQGTNYEQYF. CDR3 sequence (DNA): TGTGCCAGCAGTTATCAGGGAACCAACTACGAGCAGTACTTC.

This clonotype is labeled medium-sized (0.01 to 0.1%). V usage is TRBV6-2 or TRBV6-3 and J usage is TRBJ2-1; no definite D call. This CDR3 contains 15 residues. V dropped 2 bases and J dropped 8 bases, with 16 bases sitting between them. Per the germline V gene, CDR1 is MNHEY and CDR2 is SVGEGT. This chain's CDR3 is CASSYADVALYEQFF. In DNA, the CDR3 is TGTGCCAGCAGTTACGCGGATGTCGCACTCTATGAGCAGTTCTTC.